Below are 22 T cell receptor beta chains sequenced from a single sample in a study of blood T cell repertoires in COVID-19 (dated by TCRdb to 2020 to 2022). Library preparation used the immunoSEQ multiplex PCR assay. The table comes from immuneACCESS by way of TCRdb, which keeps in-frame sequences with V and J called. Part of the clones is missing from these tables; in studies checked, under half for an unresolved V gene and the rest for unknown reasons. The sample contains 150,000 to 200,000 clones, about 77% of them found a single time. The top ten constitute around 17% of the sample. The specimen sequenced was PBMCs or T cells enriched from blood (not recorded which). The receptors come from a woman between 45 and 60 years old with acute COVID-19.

CDR3 sequence reads: CASSLLAGEITDTQYF. Written as DNA, the CDR3 is TGCGCCAGCAGCTTATTGGCGGGGGAGATTACGGATACGCAGTATTTT. This chain connects TRBV5-1 to TRBJ2-3, with 7 bases matching TRBD2. The J segment lost 6 bases and the V segment lost 2 bases, leaving 12 bases of the junction unmatched. Germline V gene sequence: CDR1 SGHRS, CDR2 YFSETQ. The CDR3 spans 16 residues.

The CDR3 DNA follows: TGTGCCAGCAACAGGGAGGGGACCACTGAAGCTTTCTTT. This codes for CASNREGTTEAFF. This chain connects TRBV7-9 to TRBJ1-1; D might be TRBD1 (6 bases). V shed 7 bases and J shed 4 bases, with 13 bases lying between them. Germline V gene sequence: CDR1 SEHNR, CDR2 FQNEAQ (reference sequence). The CDR3 extends over 13 amino acids.

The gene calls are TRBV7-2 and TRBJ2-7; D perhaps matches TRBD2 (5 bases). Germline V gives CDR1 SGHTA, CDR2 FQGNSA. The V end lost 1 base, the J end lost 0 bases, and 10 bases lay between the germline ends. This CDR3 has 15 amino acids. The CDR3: CASSLDLRGSYEQYV. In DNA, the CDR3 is TGTGCCAGCAGCTTAGATCTTCGGGGCTCCTACGAGCAGTACGTC.

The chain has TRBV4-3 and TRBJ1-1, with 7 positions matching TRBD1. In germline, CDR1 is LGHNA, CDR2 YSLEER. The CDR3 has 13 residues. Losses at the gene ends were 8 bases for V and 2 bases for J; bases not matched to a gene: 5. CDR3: CASANRGNTEAFF. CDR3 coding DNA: TGCGCCAGCGCAAACAGGGGAAACACTGAAGCTTTCTTT.

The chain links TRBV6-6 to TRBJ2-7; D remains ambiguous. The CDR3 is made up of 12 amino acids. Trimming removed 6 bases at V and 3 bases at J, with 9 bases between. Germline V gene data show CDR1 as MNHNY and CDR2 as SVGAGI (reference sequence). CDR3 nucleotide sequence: TGTGCCAGCAGCCCGGTCGGCTACGAGCAGTACGTC. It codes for CASSPVGYEQYV.

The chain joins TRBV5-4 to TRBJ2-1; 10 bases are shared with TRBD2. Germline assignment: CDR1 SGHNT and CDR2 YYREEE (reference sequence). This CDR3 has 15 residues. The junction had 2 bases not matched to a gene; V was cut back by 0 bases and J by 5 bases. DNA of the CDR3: TGTGCCAGCAGCTTGGAGCGGGGGGGAAACAATGAGCAGTTCTTC. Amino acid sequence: CASSLERGGNNEQFF.

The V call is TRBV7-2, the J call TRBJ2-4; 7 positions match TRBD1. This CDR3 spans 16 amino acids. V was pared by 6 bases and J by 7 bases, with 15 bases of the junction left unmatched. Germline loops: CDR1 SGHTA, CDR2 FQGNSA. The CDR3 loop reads CASSPAGDREWNIQYF. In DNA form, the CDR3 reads TGTGCCAGCAGTCCCGCCGGAGACAGGGAGTGGAACATTCAGTACTTC.

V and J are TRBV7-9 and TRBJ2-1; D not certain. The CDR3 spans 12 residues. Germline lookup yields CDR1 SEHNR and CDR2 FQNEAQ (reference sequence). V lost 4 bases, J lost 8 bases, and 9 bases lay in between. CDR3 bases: TGTGCCAGCAGCTCCCGGGTTCATGAGCAGTTCTTC. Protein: CASSSRVHEQFF.

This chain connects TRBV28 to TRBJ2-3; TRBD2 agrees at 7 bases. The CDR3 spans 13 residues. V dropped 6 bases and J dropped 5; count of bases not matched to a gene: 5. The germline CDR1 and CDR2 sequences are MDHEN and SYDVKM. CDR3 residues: CASRDRGEDTQYF. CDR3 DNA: TGTGCCAGCAGAGATCGGGGGGAAGATACGCAGTATTTT.

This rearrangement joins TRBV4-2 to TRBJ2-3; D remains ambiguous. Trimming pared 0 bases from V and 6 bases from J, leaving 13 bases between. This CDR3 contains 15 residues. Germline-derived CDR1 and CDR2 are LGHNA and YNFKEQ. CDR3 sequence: CASSQERARSDTQYF. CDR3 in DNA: TGTGCCAGCAGCCAAGAAAGAGCTAGATCCGATACGCAGTATTTT.

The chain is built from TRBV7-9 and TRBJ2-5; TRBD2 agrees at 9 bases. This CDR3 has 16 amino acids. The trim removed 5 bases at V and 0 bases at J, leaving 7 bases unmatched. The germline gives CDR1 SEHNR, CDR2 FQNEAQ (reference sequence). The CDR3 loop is CASSLKRGAYQETQYF. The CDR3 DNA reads TGTGCCAGCAGCCTGAAGCGGGGGGCCTACCAAGAGACCCAGTACTTC.

CDR3 in amino acids: CASSPAPFRTGGANTEAFF. CDR3 sequence (DNA): TGTGCCAGCTCACCAGCCCCATTCCGGACAGGGGGCGCGAACACTGAAGCTTTCTTT. The J gene is TRBJ1-1, the V gene TRBV18; 11 bases agree with TRBD1. CDR3 length: 19 amino acids. The V and J ends lost 2 bases and 1 base, in that order; junction bases with no gene match: 12. CDR1 is KGHSH, CDR2 LQKENI, per germline.

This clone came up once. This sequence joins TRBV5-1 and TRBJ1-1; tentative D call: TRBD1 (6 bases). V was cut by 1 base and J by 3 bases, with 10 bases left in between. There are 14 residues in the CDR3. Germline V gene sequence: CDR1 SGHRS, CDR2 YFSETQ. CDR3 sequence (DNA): TGCGCCAGCAGCTTGTCAGGGGATCACACTGAAGCTTTCTTT. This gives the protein CASSLSGDHTEAFF.

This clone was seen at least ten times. This CDR3 is CATSDPGGADTGELFF. CDR3 sequence (DNA): TGTGCCACCAGTGACCCCGGGGGGGCGGACACCGGGGAGCTGTTTTTT. The chain couples TRBV24-1 to TRBJ2-2; 8 bases map to TRBD2. V lost 4 bases, J lost 3 bases, and 6 bases stayed unmatched. The CDR3 has 16 amino acids. Germline V gives CDR1 KGHDR, CDR2 SFDVKD.

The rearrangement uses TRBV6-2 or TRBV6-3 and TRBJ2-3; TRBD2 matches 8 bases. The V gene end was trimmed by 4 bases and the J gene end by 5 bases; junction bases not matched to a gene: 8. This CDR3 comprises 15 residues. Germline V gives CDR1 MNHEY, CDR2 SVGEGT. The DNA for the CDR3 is TGTGCCAGCAGTTTTGCGGGGGGCTGGGGAGATACGCAGTATTTT. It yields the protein CASSFAGGWGDTQYF.

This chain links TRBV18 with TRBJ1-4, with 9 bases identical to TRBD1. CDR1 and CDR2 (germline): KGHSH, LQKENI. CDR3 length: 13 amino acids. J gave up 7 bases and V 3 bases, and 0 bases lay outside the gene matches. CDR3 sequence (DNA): TGTGCCAGCTCACCGGGACAGGGTGAAAAACTGTTTTTT. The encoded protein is CASSPGQGEKLFF.

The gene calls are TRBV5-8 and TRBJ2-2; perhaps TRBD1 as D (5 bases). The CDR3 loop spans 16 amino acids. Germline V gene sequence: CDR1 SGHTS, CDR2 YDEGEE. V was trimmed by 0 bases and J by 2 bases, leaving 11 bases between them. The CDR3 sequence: CASSLGQGINTGELFF. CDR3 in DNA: TGTGCCAGCAGCTTGGGGCAGGGAATCAACACCGGGGAGCTGTTTTTT.

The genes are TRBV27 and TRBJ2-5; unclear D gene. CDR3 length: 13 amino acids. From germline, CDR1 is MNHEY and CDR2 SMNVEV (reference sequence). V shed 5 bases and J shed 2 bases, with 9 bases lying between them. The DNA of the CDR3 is TGTGCCAGCAGTCCAAGCCCTCAAGAGACCCAGTACTTC. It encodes CASSPSPQETQYF.

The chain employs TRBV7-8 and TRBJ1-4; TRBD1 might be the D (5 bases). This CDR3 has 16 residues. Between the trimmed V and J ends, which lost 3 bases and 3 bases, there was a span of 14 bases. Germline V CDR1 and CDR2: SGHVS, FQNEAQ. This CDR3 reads CASSFNQGRANEKLFF. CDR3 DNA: TGTGCCAGCAGCTTCAACCAGGGAAGGGCTAATGAAAAACTGTTTTTT.

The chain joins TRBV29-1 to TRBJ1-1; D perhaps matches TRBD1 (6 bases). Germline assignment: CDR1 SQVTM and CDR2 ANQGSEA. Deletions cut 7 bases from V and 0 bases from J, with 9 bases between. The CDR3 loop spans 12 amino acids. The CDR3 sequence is CSGGHMNTEAFF. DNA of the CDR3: TGCAGCGGGGGACATATGAACACTGAAGCTTTCTTT.

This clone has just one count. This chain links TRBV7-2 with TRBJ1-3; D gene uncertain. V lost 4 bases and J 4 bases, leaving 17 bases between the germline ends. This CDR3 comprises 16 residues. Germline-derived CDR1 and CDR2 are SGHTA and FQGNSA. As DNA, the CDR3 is TGTGCCAGCAGCTCCTGGACCGCGGGCTACGGAAACACCATATATTTT. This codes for CASSSWTAGYGNTIYF.

CDR3 protein: CASSSTGRPYNEQFF. Here the CDR3 DNA reads TGTGCCAGCAGCTCGACAGGGAGACCCTACAATGAGCAGTTCTTC. This chain links TRBV5-8 with TRBJ2-1, with 7 bases lining up with TRBD1. After removal of 3 bases from V and 2 bases from J, the junction contained 5 bases not matched to a gene. The CDR3 runs to 15 residues. Looked up from germline, CDR1 is SGHTS and CDR2 is YDEGEE.